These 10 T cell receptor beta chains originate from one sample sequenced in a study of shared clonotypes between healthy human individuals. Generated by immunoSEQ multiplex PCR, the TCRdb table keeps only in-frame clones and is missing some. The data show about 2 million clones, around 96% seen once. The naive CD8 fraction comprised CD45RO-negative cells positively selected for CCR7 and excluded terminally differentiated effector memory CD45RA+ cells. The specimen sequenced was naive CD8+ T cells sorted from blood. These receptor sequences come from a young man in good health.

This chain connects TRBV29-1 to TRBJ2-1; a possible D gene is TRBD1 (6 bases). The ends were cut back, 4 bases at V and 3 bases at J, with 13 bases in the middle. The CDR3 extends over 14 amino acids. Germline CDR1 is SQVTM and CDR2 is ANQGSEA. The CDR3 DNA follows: TGCAGCGTTGTGGGGGCCCTATTCTACAATGAGCAGTTCTTC. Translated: CSVVGALFYNEQFF.

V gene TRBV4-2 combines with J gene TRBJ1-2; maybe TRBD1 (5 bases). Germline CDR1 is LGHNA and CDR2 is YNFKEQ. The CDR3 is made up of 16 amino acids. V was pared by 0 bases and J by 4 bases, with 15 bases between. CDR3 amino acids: CASSQELWGRAYGYTF. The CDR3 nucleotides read TGTGCCAGCAGCCAAGAATTATGGGGGAGGGCCTATGGCTACACCTTC.

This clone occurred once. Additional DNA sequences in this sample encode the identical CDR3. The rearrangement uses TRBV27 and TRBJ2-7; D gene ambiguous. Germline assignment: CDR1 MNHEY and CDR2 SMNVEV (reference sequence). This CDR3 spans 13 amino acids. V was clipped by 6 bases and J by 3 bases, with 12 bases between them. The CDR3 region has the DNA TGTGCCAGCAGCCTAAGGCAGAGCTACGAGCAGTACTTC. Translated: CASSLRQSYEQYF.

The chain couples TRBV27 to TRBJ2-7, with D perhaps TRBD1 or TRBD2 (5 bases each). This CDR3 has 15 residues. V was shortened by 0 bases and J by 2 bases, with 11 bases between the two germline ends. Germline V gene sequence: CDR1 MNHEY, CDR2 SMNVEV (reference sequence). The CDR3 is CASSLSGTETYEQYF. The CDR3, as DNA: TGTGCCAGCAGTTTATCTGGGACCGAGACCTACGAGCAGTACTTC.

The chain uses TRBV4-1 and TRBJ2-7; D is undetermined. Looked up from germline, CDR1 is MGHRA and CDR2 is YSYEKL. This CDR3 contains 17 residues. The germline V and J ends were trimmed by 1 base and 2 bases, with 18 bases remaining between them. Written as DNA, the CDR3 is TGCGCCAGCAGCCAAGGGCCCCCAGGACGAATTCCCTACGAGCAGTACTTC. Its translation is CASSQGPPGRIPYEQYF.

CDR3 protein: CASSELQVNYEQYF. The CDR3 bases are TGTGCCAGCAGTGAATTGCAGGTTAACTACGAGCAGTACTTC. V and J are TRBV25-1 and TRBJ2-7; D is undetermined. In germline, CDR1 is MGHDK, CDR2 SYGVNS. V lost 1 base and J lost 3, with 10 bases in between. The CDR3 totals 14 residues.

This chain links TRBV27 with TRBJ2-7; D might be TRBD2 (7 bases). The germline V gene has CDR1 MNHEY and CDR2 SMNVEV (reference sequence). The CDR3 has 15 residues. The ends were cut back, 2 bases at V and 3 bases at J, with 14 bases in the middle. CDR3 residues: CASSLGYGGLYEQYF. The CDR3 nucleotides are TGTGCCAGCAGTTTAGGTTACGGGGGGCTCTACGAGCAGTACTTC.

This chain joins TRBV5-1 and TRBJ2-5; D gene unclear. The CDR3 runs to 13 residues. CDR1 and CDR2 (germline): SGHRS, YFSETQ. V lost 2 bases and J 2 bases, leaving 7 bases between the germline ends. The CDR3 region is CASSFEPQETQYF. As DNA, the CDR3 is TGCGCCAGCAGCTTCGAACCTCAAGAGACCCAGTACTTC.

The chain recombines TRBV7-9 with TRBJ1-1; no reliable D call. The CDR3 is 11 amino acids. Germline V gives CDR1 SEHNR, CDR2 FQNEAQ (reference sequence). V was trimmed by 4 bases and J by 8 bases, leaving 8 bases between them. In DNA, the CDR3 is TGTGCCAGCAGCTGGGAAAGCGAAGCTTTCTTT. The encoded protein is CASSWESEAFF.

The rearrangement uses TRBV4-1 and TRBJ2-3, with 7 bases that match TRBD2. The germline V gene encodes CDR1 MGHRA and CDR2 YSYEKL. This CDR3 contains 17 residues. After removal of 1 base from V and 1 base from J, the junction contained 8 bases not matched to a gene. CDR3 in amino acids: CASSQAVPSGRTDTQYF. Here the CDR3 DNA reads TGCGCCAGCAGCCAAGCGGTCCCTAGCGGACGCACAGATACGCAGTATTTT.